Listed below are T cell receptor beta chains from one sample, sequenced in a study of blood T cell repertoires in COVID-19. The method was immunoSEQ multiplex PCR; TCRdb's version includes in-frame clones alone and lacks a portion of them. Here the sample spans roughly 400,000 clones, about 83% being singletons. The sample comprised PBMCs or T cells enriched from blood (not recorded which). The receptors were sampled from a woman in her 50s who had recovered from COVID-19. CDR3s include the opening cysteine and the closing phenylalanine or tryptophan. Each record gives: CDR3 protein, CDR3 DNA, J gene, V gene, D gene, clone size, CDR3 length. D genes are given only for firm matches. Rows give clone size only sometimes, using once, few, many, or a class for an expanded clone.

CDR3 protein: CASSPIVGRGTGANVLTF; CDR3 DNA: TGTGCCAGCAGCCCAATAGTGGGGAGAGGTACTGGGGCCAACGTCCTGACTTTC; J gene: TRBJ2-6; V gene: TRBV7-9; D gene: .; clone size: .; CDR3 length: 18
CDR3 protein: CASRSRATYGYTF; CDR3 DNA: TGTGCCAGCAGGTCACGAGCCACCTATGGCTACACCTTC; J gene: TRBJ1-2; V gene: TRBV5-6; D gene: .; clone size: .; CDR3 length: 13
CDR3 protein: CASSPIHRGRGSSEAFF; CDR3 DNA: TGTGCCAGCAGCCCTATCCACAGGGGGCGCGGGAGTTCTGAAGCTTTCTTT; J gene: TRBJ1-1; V gene: TRBV28; D gene: TRBD1; clone size: once; CDR3 length: 17
CDR3 protein: CASSVDPDNEQFF; CDR3 DNA: TGTGCCAGCAGCGTAGATCCCGACAATGAGCAGTTCTTC; J gene: TRBJ2-1; V gene: TRBV9; D gene: .; clone size: .; CDR3 length: 13
CDR3 protein: CAWSPDSSTDTQYF; CDR3 DNA: TGTGCCTGGAGTCCAGATTCTAGCACAGATACGCAGTATTTT; J gene: TRBJ2-3; V gene: TRBV30; D gene: .; clone size: .; CDR3 length: 14
CDR3 protein: CASSQRTGTNTGELFF; CDR3 DNA: TGTGCCAGCAGTCAGAGGACAGGGACGAACACCGGGGAGCTGTTTTTT; J gene: TRBJ2-2; V gene: TRBV6-4; D gene: TRBD1; clone size: .; CDR3 length: 16
CDR3 protein: CAWILAGGSYNSPLHF; CDR3 DNA: TGTGCCTGGATCCTCGCAGGGGGCTCCTATAATTCACCCCTCCACTTT; J gene: TRBJ1-6; V gene: TRBV30; D gene: TRBD1; clone size: .; CDR3 length: 16
CDR3 protein: CASSLDSKRNEQFF; CDR3 DNA: TGTGCCAGCAGCTTAGATTCAAAGAGGAATGAGCAGTTCTTC; J gene: TRBJ2-1; V gene: TRBV11-2; D gene: .; clone size: .; CDR3 length: 14
CDR3 protein: CASSRSGTGNFNEQYF; CDR3 DNA: TGTGCCAGCAGCCGATCCGGGACAGGGAATTTCAACGAGCAGTACTTC; J gene: TRBJ2-7; V gene: TRBV7-3; D gene: TRBD1; clone size: few; CDR3 length: 16
CDR3 protein: CASSQPLGGGNTIYF; CDR3 DNA: TGTGCCAGCAGCCAGCCCCTTGGGGGGGGAAACACCATATATTTT; J gene: TRBJ1-3; V gene: TRBV4-2; D gene: .; clone size: .; CDR3 length: 15
CDR3 protein: CASSYGVSGNTIYF; CDR3 DNA: TGCGCCAGCAGCTACGGGGTCTCTGGAAACACCATATATTTT; J gene: TRBJ1-3; V gene: TRBV5-1; D gene: .; clone size: once; CDR3 length: 14
CDR3 protein: CASSDHQGNYGYTF; CDR3 DNA: TGTGCCAGCAGCGACCATCAGGGGAACTATGGCTACACCTTC; J gene: TRBJ1-2; V gene: TRBV2; D gene: .; clone size: .; CDR3 length: 14
CDR3 protein: CASLDRANSGNTIYF; CDR3 DNA: TGTGCCAGCCTCGACAGGGCCAACTCTGGAAACACCATATATTTT; J gene: TRBJ1-3; V gene: TRBV19; D gene: TRBD1; clone size: .; CDR3 length: 15
CDR3 protein: CASSEAGGSLEKLFF; CDR3 DNA: TGTGCCAGCAGTGAAGCGGGGGGGAGTTTGGAAAAACTGTTTTTT; J gene: TRBJ1-4; V gene: TRBV2; D gene: .; clone size: .; CDR3 length: 15
CDR3 protein: CASSPPSGGSDTQYF; CDR3 DNA: TGTGCCAGCAGCCCGCCCAGCGGGGGATCAGATACGCAGTATTTT; J gene: TRBJ2-3; V gene: TRBV5-4; D gene: TRBD2; clone size: .; CDR3 length: 15
CDR3 protein: CAWQRDRQETQYF; CDR3 DNA: TGTGCCTGGCAAAGGGACAGACAAGAGACCCAGTACTTC; J gene: TRBJ2-5; V gene: TRBV30; D gene: TRBD1; clone size: .; CDR3 length: 13
CDR3 protein: CASSPQGPGNTIYF; CDR3 DNA: TGTGCCAGCAGCCCCCAGGGGCCGGGAAACACCATATATTTT; J gene: TRBJ1-3; V gene: TRBV3-1/TRBV3-2; D gene: .; clone size: .; CDR3 length: 14
CDR3 protein: CASSLDSRVNSPLHF; CDR3 DNA: TGTGCCAGCAGCTTGGACAGTAGAGTTAATTCACCCCTCCACTTT; J gene: TRBJ1-6; V gene: TRBV7-9; D gene: .; clone size: .; CDR3 length: 15
CDR3 protein: CSASRKGGLIATNEKLFF; CDR3 DNA: TGCAGTGCTAGTAGGAAGGGAGGGTTAATAGCAACTAATGAAAAACTGTTTTTT; J gene: TRBJ1-4; V gene: TRBV20-1; D gene: .; clone size: .; CDR3 length: 18
CDR3 protein: CASSPPPGGYTF; CDR3 DNA: TGTGCCAGCAGCCCCCCACCGGGTGGCTACACCTTC; J gene: TRBJ1-2; V gene: TRBV21-1; D gene: .; clone size: .; CDR3 length: 12
CDR3 protein: CASSVGLAGRRGTDTQYF; CDR3 DNA: TGTGCCAGCAGCGTTGGGCTAGCGGGGCGGAGGGGCACAGATACGCAGTATTTT; J gene: TRBJ2-3; V gene: TRBV9; D gene: TRBD2; clone size: .; CDR3 length: 18
CDR3 protein: CSVEDTGTGGKNIQYF; CDR3 DNA: TGCAGCGTTGAAGACACGGGGACAGGGGGCAAAAACATTCAGTACTTC; J gene: TRBJ2-4; V gene: TRBV29-1; D gene: TRBD1; clone size: .; CDR3 length: 16
CDR3 protein: CASSIITDNSPLHF; CDR3 DNA: TGTGCCAGCAGCATAATAACAGATAATTCACCCCTCCACTTT; J gene: TRBJ1-6; V gene: TRBV3-1/TRBV3-2; D gene: .; clone size: .; CDR3 length: 14
CDR3 protein: CASSYGGGYDGRF; CDR3 DNA: TGTGCCAGCTCCTACGGGGGGGGATACGACGGCCGATTT; J gene: TRBJ1-1; V gene: TRBV18; D gene: .; clone size: .; CDR3 length: 13
CDR3 protein: CASSDNNYGYTF; CDR3 DNA: TGTGCCAGCAGTGACAATAACTATGGCTACACCTTC; J gene: TRBJ1-2; V gene: TRBV6-1; D gene: .; clone size: .; CDR3 length: 12
CDR3 protein: CASSGLAGGPGDTQYF; CDR3 DNA: TGCGCCAGCAGCGGGCTAGCGGGGGGGCCTGGGGATACGCAGTATTTT; J gene: TRBJ2-3; V gene: TRBV5-1; D gene: TRBD2; clone size: .; CDR3 length: 16
CDR3 protein: CASSREILAGGINEQFF; CDR3 DNA: TGCGCCAGCAGCCGCGAGATCCTAGCGGGGGGTATCAATGAGCAGTTCTTC; J gene: TRBJ2-1; V gene: TRBV5-1; D gene: TRBD2; clone size: .; CDR3 length: 17
CDR3 protein: CASSPGTGVVSGNTIYF; CDR3 DNA: TGCGCCAGCAGCCCAGGGACAGGAGTCGTCTCTGGAAACACCATATATTTT; J gene: TRBJ1-3; V gene: TRBV4-1; D gene: TRBD1; clone size: .; CDR3 length: 17
CDR3 protein: CASSQEASGRSTDTQYF; CDR3 DNA: TGTGCCAGCAGCCAAGAGGCTAGCGGGCGTAGCACAGATACGCAGTATTTT; J gene: TRBJ2-3; V gene: TRBV3-1/TRBV3-2; D gene: TRBD2; clone size: .; CDR3 length: 17
CDR3 protein: CASSSFYEQFF; CDR3 DNA: TGTGCCAGCAGCTCCTTTTATGAGCAGTTCTTC; J gene: TRBJ2-1; V gene: TRBV11-2; D gene: .; clone size: .; CDR3 length: 11
CDR3 protein: CASSQWRGGQPQHF; CDR3 DNA: TGCGCCAGCAGCCAATGGCGGGGGGGTCAGCCCCAGCATTTT; J gene: TRBJ1-5; V gene: TRBV4-3; D gene: .; clone size: .; CDR3 length: 14
CDR3 protein: CASTAGVEVFQPQHF; CDR3 DNA: TGTGCCAGCACCGCCGGGGTGGAGGTCTTTCAGCCCCAGCATTTT; J gene: TRBJ1-5; V gene: TRBV2; D gene: .; clone size: .; CDR3 length: 15
CDR3 protein: CASRTQGEETQYF; CDR3 DNA: TGTGCCAGCAGAACACAGGGGGAAGAGACCCAGTACTTC; J gene: TRBJ2-5; V gene: TRBV11-2; D gene: TRBD1; clone size: .; CDR3 length: 13
CDR3 protein: CASLTSGGVTDTQYF; CDR3 DNA: TGTGCCAGCTTGACTAGCGGGGGGGTCACAGATACGCAGTATTTT; J gene: TRBJ2-3; V gene: TRBV2; D gene: TRBD2; clone size: .; CDR3 length: 15
CDR3 protein: CASSLAPLGSGGNTGELFF; CDR3 DNA: TGCGCCAGCAGCTTGGCCCCCTTAGGGAGCGGGGGGAACACCGGGGAGCTGTTTTTT; J gene: TRBJ2-2; V gene: TRBV5-1; D gene: TRBD2; clone size: .; CDR3 length: 19
CDR3 protein: CASSKGQAGETQYF; CDR3 DNA: TGTGCCAGCAGTAAGGGACAGGCTGGGGAGACCCAGTACTTC; J gene: TRBJ2-5; V gene: TRBV2; D gene: TRBD1; clone size: .; CDR3 length: 14
CDR3 protein: CASSEATGTWDPYGYTF; CDR3 DNA: TGTGCCAGCAGTGAAGCTACAGGGACGTGGGATCCCTATGGCTACACCTTC; J gene: TRBJ1-2; V gene: TRBV25-1; D gene: .; clone size: .; CDR3 length: 17
CDR3 protein: CATSRDRGRAFF; CDR3 DNA: TGTGCCACCAGCAGAGACCGGGGTAGGGCTTTCTTT; J gene: TRBJ1-1; V gene: TRBV15; D gene: .; clone size: .; CDR3 length: 12
CDR3 protein: CASSSWGTGGYEQYF; CDR3 DNA: TGTGCCAGCAGTTCATGGGGGACAGGGGGCTACGAGCAGTACTTC; J gene: TRBJ2-7; V gene: TRBV28; D gene: TRBD1; clone size: .; CDR3 length: 15
CDR3 protein: CASSSRGHQPQHF; CDR3 DNA: TGTGCCAGCAGCTCAAGGGGTCATCAGCCCCAGCATTTT; J gene: TRBJ1-5; V gene: TRBV13; D gene: .; clone size: .; CDR3 length: 13
CDR3 protein: CASRKSSYEQYF; CDR3 DNA: TGTGCCTCCAGGAAGAGCTCCTACGAGCAGTACTTC; J gene: TRBJ2-7; V gene: TRBV30; D gene: .; clone size: .; CDR3 length: 12
CDR3 protein: CASSPVFGANVLTF; CDR3 DNA: TGTGCCAGCAGCCCCGTATTTGGGGCCAACGTCCTGACTTTC; J gene: TRBJ2-6; V gene: TRBV11-2; D gene: .; clone size: once; CDR3 length: 14
CDR3 protein: CATQTPEPNTEAFF; CDR3 DNA: TGTGCCACCCAGACACCTGAACCGAACACTGAAGCTTTCTTT; J gene: TRBJ1-1; V gene: TRBV10-3; D gene: .; clone size: .; CDR3 length: 14
CDR3 protein: CASSLTRTGHYGYTF; CDR3 DNA: TGTGCCAGTAGCCTCACCCGGACAGGACACTATGGCTACACCTTC; J gene: TRBJ1-2; V gene: TRBV19; D gene: TRBD1; clone size: .; CDR3 length: 15
CDR3 protein: CASGQFRMQETQYF; CDR3 DNA: TGTGCCAGCGGCCAGTTCCGTATGCAAGAGACCCAGTACTTC; J gene: TRBJ2-5; V gene: TRBV7-2; D gene: .; clone size: .; CDR3 length: 14
CDR3 protein: CASSLAADSGNTIYF; CDR3 DNA: TGTGCCAGCAGCTTAGCGGCGGACTCTGGAAACACCATATATTTT; J gene: TRBJ1-3; V gene: TRBV11-3; D gene: .; clone size: .; CDR3 length: 15
CDR3 protein: CASSKGQSTTEAFF; CDR3 DNA: TGTGCCAGCAGCAAAGGACAGAGCACGACTGAAGCTTTCTTT; J gene: TRBJ1-1; V gene: TRBV6-5; D gene: .; clone size: .; CDR3 length: 14
CDR3 protein: CASSLQAQTGELFF; CDR3 DNA: TGTGCCAGCAGCCTTCAGGCCCAGACCGGGGAGCTGTTTTTT; J gene: TRBJ2-2; V gene: TRBV7-3; D gene: .; clone size: .; CDR3 length: 14
CDR3 protein: CASSLGGRRSDGYTF; CDR3 DNA: TGTGCCAGCAGCTTAGGGGGGCGGCGATCGGATGGCTACACCTTC; J gene: TRBJ1-2; V gene: TRBV11-2; D gene: .; clone size: .; CDR3 length: 15
CDR3 protein: CASSHAFWDRADNEQFF; CDR3 DNA: TGTGCCAGCAGCCACGCCTTTTGGGACAGGGCGGACAATGAGCAGTTCTTC; J gene: TRBJ2-1; V gene: TRBV4-2; D gene: TRBD1; clone size: once; CDR3 length: 17
CDR3 protein: CASRLLSGTSLGYTF; CDR3 DNA: TGTGCCAGCAGACTCCTATCCGGGACATCCCTGGGCTACACCTTC; J gene: TRBJ1-2; V gene: TRBV27; D gene: .; clone size: .; CDR3 length: 15
CDR3 protein: CASTPFLEDGELFF; CDR3 DNA: TGTGCCAGCACCCCCTTCCTAGAGGACGGGGAGCTGTTTTTT; J gene: TRBJ2-2; V gene: TRBV7-9; D gene: .; clone size: .; CDR3 length: 14
CDR3 protein: CASSPTGATEAFF; CDR3 DNA: TGTGCCAGCTCACCCACAGGGGCCACTGAAGCTTTCTTT; J gene: TRBJ1-1; V gene: TRBV18; D gene: TRBD1; clone size: .; CDR3 length: 13
CDR3 protein: CASSQGRVNTEAFF; CDR3 DNA: TGTGCCAGCAGCCAGGGCAGGGTTAACACTGAAGCTTTCTTT; J gene: TRBJ1-1; V gene: TRBV4-2; D gene: .; clone size: .; CDR3 length: 14
CDR3 protein: CASSIAGEAYNEQFF; CDR3 DNA: TGTGCCAGCAGCATAGCGGGGGAAGCCTACAATGAGCAGTTCTTC; J gene: TRBJ2-1; V gene: TRBV6-2/TRBV6-3; D gene: TRBD2; clone size: .; CDR3 length: 15
CDR3 protein: CASMRPGGRGNTIYF; CDR3 DNA: TGTGCCAGCATGAGGCCGGGGGGCAGGGGTAACACCATATATTTT; J gene: TRBJ1-3; V gene: TRBV5-5; D gene: .; clone size: .; CDR3 length: 15
CDR3 protein: CASSSGQGIQSPLHF; CDR3 DNA: TGCGCCAGCAGCTCTGGACAGGGGATACAGTCACCCCTCCACTTT; J gene: TRBJ1-6; V gene: TRBV5-1; D gene: TRBD1; clone size: few; CDR3 length: 15
CDR3 protein: CAWAGTGGHNSPLHF; CDR3 DNA: TGTGCCTGGGCCGGGACAGGAGGCCATAATTCACCCCTCCACTTT; J gene: TRBJ1-6; V gene: TRBV30; D gene: TRBD1; clone size: .; CDR3 length: 15
CDR3 protein: CASSYTPYNEQFF; CDR3 DNA: TGTGCCAGCAGTTACACACCTTACAATGAGCAGTTCTTC; J gene: TRBJ2-1; V gene: TRBV12-3/TRBV12-4; D gene: .; clone size: .; CDR3 length: 13
CDR3 protein: CAWTRTGFYNEKLFF; CDR3 DNA: TGTGCCTGGACGCGAACAGGGTTTTATAATGAAAAACTGTTTTTT; J gene: TRBJ1-4; V gene: TRBV30; D gene: .; clone size: .; CDR3 length: 15